This is a list of T cell receptor beta chains from one sample in a study of shared clonotypes between healthy human individuals. Clones were read by immunoSEQ multiplex PCR, and TCRdb kept only the in-frame ones, dropping some. The data show some 660,000 clones, 55% to 85% seen once. The sequenced material came from memory CD4+ T cells sorted from blood. These TCRs come from a woman between 25 and 40 years old in good health. CDR3s include the opening cysteine and the closing phenylalanine or tryptophan. Fields, in order: CDR3 protein, CDR3 DNA, V gene, clone size, D gene, J gene. The D gene is left open where the match is weak. Rows give clone size only sometimes, using once, few, many, or a class for an expanded clone.

cdr3_aa: CAWSVAGSANEQFF
cdr3_nt: TGTGCCTGGAGTGTGGCGGGGAGTGCCAATGAGCAGTTCTTC
v_call: TRBV30
clone_size: NA
d_call: NA
j_call: TRBJ2-1

cdr3_aa: CASSPRLAGASTQYF
cdr3_nt: TGTGCCAGCAGCCCCCGACTAGCGGGAGCCTCTACGCAGTATTTT
v_call: TRBV9
clone_size: NA
d_call: TRBD2
j_call: TRBJ2-3

cdr3_aa: CASSLAAGVGGETQYF
cdr3_nt: TGTGCCAGCAGCTTAGCCGCCGGGGTAGGGGGAGAGACCCAGTACTTC
v_call: TRBV7-7
clone_size: many
d_call: NA
j_call: TRBJ2-5

cdr3_aa: CASSEGSAGNEKLFF
cdr3_nt: TGCGCCAGCAGTGAAGGGTCGGCAGGGAACGAAAAACTGTTTTTT
v_call: TRBV10-2
clone_size: NA
d_call: NA
j_call: TRBJ1-4

cdr3_aa: CASSLGGSNTGELFF
cdr3_nt: TGTGCCAGCAGCTTGGGCGGATCGAACACCGGGGAGCTGTTTTTT
v_call: TRBV7-9
clone_size: NA
d_call: NA
j_call: TRBJ2-2

cdr3_aa: CASSLGTSGGTGELFF
cdr3_nt: TGCGCCAGCAGCTTGGGGACTAGCGGAGGGACCGGGGAGCTGTTTTTT
v_call: TRBV5-1
clone_size: NA
d_call: TRBD2
j_call: TRBJ2-2

cdr3_aa: CASSRDRVTGNTIYF
cdr3_nt: TGTGCCAGCAGCCGAGACAGGGTTACTGGAAACACCATATATTTT
v_call: TRBV5-6
clone_size: NA
d_call: TRBD1
j_call: TRBJ1-3

cdr3_aa: CASRGRQSPYNEQFF
cdr3_nt: TGTGCCAGCAGGGGACGACAATCGCCCTACAATGAGCAGTTCTTC
v_call: TRBV6-6
clone_size: NA
d_call: NA
j_call: TRBJ2-1

cdr3_aa: CASSQGDRGPDKGNQPQHF
cdr3_nt: TGTGCCAGCAGCCAAGGGGACAGGGGGCCGGATAAGGGCAATCAGCCCCAGCATTTT
v_call: TRBV14
clone_size: NA
d_call: TRBD1
j_call: TRBJ1-5

cdr3_aa: CASSQEWGRVGPQHF
cdr3_nt: TGCGCCAGCAGCCAAGAATGGGGCAGGGTCGGCCCCCAGCATTTT
v_call: TRBV4-1
clone_size: few
d_call: NA
j_call: TRBJ1-5

cdr3_aa: CASSQRWDRRGYGYTF
cdr3_nt: TGCGCCAGCAGCCAACGCTGGGACAGGCGGGGCTATGGCTACACCTTC
v_call: TRBV4-1
clone_size: few
d_call: TRBD1
j_call: TRBJ1-2

cdr3_aa: CSVRDRDRYGYTF
cdr3_nt: TGCAGCGTCCGGGACAGGGATCGCTATGGCTACACCTTC
v_call: TRBV29-1
clone_size: many
d_call: TRBD1
j_call: TRBJ1-2

cdr3_aa: CASSPGQSQETQYF
cdr3_nt: TGTGCCAGCAGCCCAGGACAGAGCCAAGAGACCCAGTACTTC
v_call: TRBV11-3
clone_size: NA
d_call: NA
j_call: TRBJ2-5

cdr3_aa: CAWGQGAYQPQHF
cdr3_nt: TGTGCCTGGGGACAGGGGGCTTATCAGCCCCAGCATTTT
v_call: TRBV30
clone_size: NA
d_call: TRBD1
j_call: TRBJ1-5

cdr3_aa: CASSFSSDPGANVLTF
cdr3_nt: TGCGCCAGCAGCTTTTCTAGCGACCCTGGGGCCAACGTCCTGACTTTC
v_call: TRBV5-1
clone_size: NA
d_call: NA
j_call: TRBJ2-6

cdr3_aa: CASSYYAGFTEAFF
cdr3_nt: TGTGCCAGCAGCTACTATGCGGGGTTCACTGAAGCTTTCTTT
v_call: TRBV11-2
clone_size: few
d_call: NA
j_call: TRBJ1-1

cdr3_aa: CAGVSSTGGTGELFF
cdr3_nt: TGTGCCGGCGTTTCTAGCACCGGGGGCACCGGGGAGCTGTTTTTT
v_call: TRBV2
clone_size: NA
d_call: NA
j_call: TRBJ2-2

cdr3_aa: CASIGNTEAFF
cdr3_nt: TGTGCCAGCATTGGGAACACTGAAGCTTTCTTT
v_call: TRBV28
clone_size: NA
d_call: NA
j_call: TRBJ1-1

cdr3_aa: CASRPGTANTEAFF
cdr3_nt: TGTGCCAGCAGGCCAGGGACAGCCAACACTGAAGCTTTCTTT
v_call: TRBV11-2
clone_size: NA
d_call: TRBD1
j_call: TRBJ1-1

cdr3_aa: CASSLRGGRQPQHF
cdr3_nt: TGTGCCAGCAGCTTGCGGGGAGGACGTCAGCCCCAGCATTTT
v_call: TRBV7-2
clone_size: NA
d_call: NA
j_call: TRBJ1-5

cdr3_aa: CASSYQPTVNTEAFF
cdr3_nt: TGTGCCAGCAGTTACCAGCCGACAGTGAACACTGAAGCTTTCTTT
v_call: TRBV6-5
clone_size: NA
d_call: NA
j_call: TRBJ1-1

cdr3_aa: CASSLRQGTYYEQYF
cdr3_nt: TGCGCCAGCAGCTTGCGCCAGGGGACCTACTACGAGCAGTACTTC
v_call: TRBV5-1
clone_size: NA
d_call: NA
j_call: TRBJ2-7

cdr3_aa: CASTLGQRQGYTF
cdr3_nt: TGTGCCAGCACTTTGGGGCAGAGGCAGGGCTACACCTTC
v_call: TRBV28
clone_size: NA
d_call: NA
j_call: TRBJ1-2

cdr3_aa: CASSLNTDTQYF
cdr3_nt: TGTGCCAGCAGCCTCAACACAGATACGCAGTATTTT
v_call: TRBV6-1
clone_size: NA
d_call: NA
j_call: TRBJ2-3

cdr3_aa: CASSPGERWSYEQYF
cdr3_nt: TGCGCCAGCAGCCCGGGCGAAAGATGGTCCTACGAGCAGTACTTC
v_call: TRBV5-1
clone_size: few
d_call: NA
j_call: TRBJ2-7

cdr3_aa: CASSPFSGRESYEQYF
cdr3_nt: TGTGCCAGCAGTCCTTTTAGCGGGAGGGAGTCCTACGAGCAGTACTTC
v_call: TRBV28
clone_size: NA
d_call: TRBD2
j_call: TRBJ2-7